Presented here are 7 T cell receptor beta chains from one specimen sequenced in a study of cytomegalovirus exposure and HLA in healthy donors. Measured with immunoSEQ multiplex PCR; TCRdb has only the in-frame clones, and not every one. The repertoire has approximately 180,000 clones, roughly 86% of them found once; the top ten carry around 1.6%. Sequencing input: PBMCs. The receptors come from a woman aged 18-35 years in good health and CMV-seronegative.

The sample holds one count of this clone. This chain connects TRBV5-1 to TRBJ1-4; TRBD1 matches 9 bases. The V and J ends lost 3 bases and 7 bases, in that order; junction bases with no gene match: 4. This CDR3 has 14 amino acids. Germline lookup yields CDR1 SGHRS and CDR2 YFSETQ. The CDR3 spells CASSSGQGAEKLFF. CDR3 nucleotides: TGCGCCAGCAGCTCGGGACAGGGTGCTGAAAAACTGTTTTTT.

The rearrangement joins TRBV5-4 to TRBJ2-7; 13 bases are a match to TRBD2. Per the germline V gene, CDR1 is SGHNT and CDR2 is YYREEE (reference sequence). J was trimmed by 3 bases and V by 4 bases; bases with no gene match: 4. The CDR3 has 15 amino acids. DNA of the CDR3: TGTGCCAGCAGCCCCGGGACTAGCGGGGTCTACGAGCAGTACTTC. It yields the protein CASSPGTSGVYEQYF.

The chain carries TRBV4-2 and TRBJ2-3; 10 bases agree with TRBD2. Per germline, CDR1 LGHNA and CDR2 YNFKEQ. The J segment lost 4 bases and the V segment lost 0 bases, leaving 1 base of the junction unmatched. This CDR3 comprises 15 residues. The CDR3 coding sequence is TGTGCCAGCAGCCAAGAAGCGGGAGGGCCAGATACGCAGTATTTT. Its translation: CASSQEAGGPDTQYF.

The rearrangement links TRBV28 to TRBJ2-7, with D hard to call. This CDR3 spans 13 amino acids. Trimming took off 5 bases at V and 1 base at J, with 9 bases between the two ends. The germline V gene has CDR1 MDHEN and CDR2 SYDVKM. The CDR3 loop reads CASSRRLSYEQYF. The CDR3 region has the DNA TGTGCCAGCAGTCGCCGTCTATCCTACGAGCAGTACTTC.

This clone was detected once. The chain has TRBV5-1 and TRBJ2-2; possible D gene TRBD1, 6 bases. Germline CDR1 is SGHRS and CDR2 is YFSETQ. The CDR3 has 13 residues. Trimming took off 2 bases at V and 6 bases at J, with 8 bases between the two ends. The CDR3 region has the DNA TGCGCCAGCAGCTTACAGGGTCCCGGGGAGCTGTTTTTT. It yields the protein CASSLQGPGELFF. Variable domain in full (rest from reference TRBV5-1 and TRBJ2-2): KAGVTQTPRYLIKTRGQQVTLSCSPISGHRSVSWYQQTPGQGLQFLFEYFSETQRNKGNFPGRFSGRQFSNSRSEMNVSTLELGDSALYLCASSLQGPGELFFGEGSRLTVL.

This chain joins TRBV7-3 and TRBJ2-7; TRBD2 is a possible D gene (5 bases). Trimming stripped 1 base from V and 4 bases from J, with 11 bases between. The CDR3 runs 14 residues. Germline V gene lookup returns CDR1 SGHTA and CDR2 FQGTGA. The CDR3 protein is CASSLSPSGYEQYF. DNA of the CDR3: TGTGCCAGCAGCTTAAGTCCCTCGGGATACGAGCAGTACTTC.

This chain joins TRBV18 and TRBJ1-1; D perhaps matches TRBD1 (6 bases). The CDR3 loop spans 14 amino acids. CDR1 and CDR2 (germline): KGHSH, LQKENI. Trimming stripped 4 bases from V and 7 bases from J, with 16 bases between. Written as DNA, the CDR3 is TGTGCCAGCTCACAGGGGGGCTGGGAGGGTGAAGCTTTCTTT. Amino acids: CASSQGGWEGEAFF.